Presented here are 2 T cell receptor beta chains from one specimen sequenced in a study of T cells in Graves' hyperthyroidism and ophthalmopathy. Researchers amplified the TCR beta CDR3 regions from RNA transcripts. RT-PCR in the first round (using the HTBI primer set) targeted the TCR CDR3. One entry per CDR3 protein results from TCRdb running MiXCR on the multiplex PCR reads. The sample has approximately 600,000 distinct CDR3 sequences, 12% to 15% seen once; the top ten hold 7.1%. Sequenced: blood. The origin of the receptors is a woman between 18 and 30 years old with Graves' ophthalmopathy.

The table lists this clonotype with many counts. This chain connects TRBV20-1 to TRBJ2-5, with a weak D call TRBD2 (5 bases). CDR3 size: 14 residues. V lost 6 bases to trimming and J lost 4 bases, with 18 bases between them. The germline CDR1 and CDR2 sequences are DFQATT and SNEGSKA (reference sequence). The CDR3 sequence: CSASHFEGSETQYF. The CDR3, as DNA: TGCAGTGCCTCCCATTTCGAGGGTTCAGAGACCCAGTACTTC.

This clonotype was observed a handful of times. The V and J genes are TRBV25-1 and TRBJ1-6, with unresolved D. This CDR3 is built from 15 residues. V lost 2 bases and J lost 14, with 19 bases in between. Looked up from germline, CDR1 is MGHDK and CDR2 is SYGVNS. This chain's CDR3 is CASSETRPGSRALHF. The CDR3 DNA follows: TGTGCCAGCAGTGAAACGCGGCCCGGATCTAGGGCCCTCCACTTT.